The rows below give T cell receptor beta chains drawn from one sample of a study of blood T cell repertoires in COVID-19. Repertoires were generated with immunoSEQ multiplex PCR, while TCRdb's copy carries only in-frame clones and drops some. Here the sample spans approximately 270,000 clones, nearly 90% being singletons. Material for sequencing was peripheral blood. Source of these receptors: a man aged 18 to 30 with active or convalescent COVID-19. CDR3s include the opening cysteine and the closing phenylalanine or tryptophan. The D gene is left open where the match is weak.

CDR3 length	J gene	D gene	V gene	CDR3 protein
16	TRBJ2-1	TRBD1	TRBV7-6	CASSSYSGGAFNEQFF
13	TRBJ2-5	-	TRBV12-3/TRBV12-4	CASSSHRDETQYF
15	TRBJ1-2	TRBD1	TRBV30	CAWRDTGGPDYGYTF
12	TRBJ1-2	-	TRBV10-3	CAIRGGAYGYTF
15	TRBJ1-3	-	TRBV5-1	CASSLVAGAGNTIYF
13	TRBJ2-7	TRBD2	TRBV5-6	CASSYGREGEQYF
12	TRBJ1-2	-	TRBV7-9	CASSQQGSGYTF
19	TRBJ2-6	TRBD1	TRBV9	CASSASRTGVESGANVLTF
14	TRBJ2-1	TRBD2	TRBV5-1	CASSLASGYNEQFF
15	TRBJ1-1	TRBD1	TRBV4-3	CASSQRDRVNTEAFF
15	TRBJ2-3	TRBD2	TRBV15	CATSRVAGGPDTQYF
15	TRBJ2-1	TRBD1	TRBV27	CASSLYRTGMGEQFF
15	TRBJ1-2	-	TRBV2	CASSELRAANYGYTF
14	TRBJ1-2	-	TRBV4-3	CASSQENGGKGYTF
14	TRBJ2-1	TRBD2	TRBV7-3	CASRLTPGGDEQFF
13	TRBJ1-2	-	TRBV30	CAWSVGGGYGYTF
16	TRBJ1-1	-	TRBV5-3	CARSPCVRGGNTEAFF
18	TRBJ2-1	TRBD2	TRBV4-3	CASSQDRASGGRWNEQFF
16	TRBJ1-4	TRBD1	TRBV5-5	CASSSGGLSSKEKLFF
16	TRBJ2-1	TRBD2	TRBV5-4	CASSLLGLAGSNEQFF
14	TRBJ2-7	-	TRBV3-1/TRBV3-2	CASSQGGQPGGQYF
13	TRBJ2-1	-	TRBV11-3	CASSTGSFNEQFF
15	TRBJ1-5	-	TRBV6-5	CASSYSWGGQQPQHF
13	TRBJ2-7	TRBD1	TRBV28	CASSRTGGDEQYF
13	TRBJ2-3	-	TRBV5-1	CASSGQSTDTQYF
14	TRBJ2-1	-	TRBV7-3	CASSFHTTINEQFF
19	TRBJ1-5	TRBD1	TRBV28	CASSFVPRDRVYSNQPQHF
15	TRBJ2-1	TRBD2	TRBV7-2	CASRERGSPYNEQFF
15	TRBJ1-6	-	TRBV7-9	CASSLGGEPNSPLHF
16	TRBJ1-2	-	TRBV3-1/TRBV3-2	CASRHIQGDGAYGYTF
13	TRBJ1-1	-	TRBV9	CASSVGGQTEAFF
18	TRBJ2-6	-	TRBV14	CASSPRDLSYSGANVLTF
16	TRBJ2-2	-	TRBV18	CASSPTSGGSTGELFF
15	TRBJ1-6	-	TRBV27	CASSLQGSYNSPLHF
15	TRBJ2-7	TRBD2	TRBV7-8	CASSLVASGRYEQYF
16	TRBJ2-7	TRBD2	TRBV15	CATSRGNLAGGYEQYF
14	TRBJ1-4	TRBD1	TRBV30	CAATPGQYNEKLFF
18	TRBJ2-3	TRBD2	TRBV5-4	CASSLGGLAGGGTDTQYF
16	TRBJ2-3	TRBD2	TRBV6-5	CASSWASGSPPDTQYF
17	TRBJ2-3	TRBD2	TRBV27	CASSLFLAGGVTDTQYF
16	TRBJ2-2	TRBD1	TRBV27	CASSLMTGVYTGELFF
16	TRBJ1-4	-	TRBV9	CASSVAGVADNEKLFF
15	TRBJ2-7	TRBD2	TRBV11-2	CASSLSGLPQNEQYF
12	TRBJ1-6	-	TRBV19	CASSIVQGPLHF
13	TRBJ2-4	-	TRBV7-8	CASSYSAKNIQYF
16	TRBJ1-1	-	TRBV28	CASSLLPGTMNTEAFF
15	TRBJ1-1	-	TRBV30	CAWSAVAGDGTEAFF
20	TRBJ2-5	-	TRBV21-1	CAYIPGLAGGHPNNEKTQYF
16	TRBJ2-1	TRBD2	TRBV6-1	CASSGGSGRAANEQFF
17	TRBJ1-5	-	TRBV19	CASSSIVGPGGNQPQHF